The 7 T cell receptor beta chains in this list originate from one sample, sequenced in a study of blood T cell repertoires in COVID-19. Sequenced by immunoSEQ multiplex PCR; TCRdb stores in-frame clones only, minus some. The data hold roughly 180,000 clones, with around 80% observed a single time. The sample taken for sequencing was PBMCs or T cells enriched from blood (not recorded which). The receptor set was obtained from a woman aged 50 to 60 in a cohort exposed to, infected with or recovered from COVID-19 (not recorded which).

J is TRBJ2-7 and V is TRBV29-1, with TRBD1 as a possible D gene (6 bases). There are 13 residues in the CDR3. Trimming cost V 7 bases and J 0 bases, with 13 bases left between them. Germline loops: CDR1 SQVTM, CDR2 ANQGSEA. The CDR3 region has the DNA TGCAGCGGGGCGACAGGCCTCTCCTACGAGCAGTACTTC. This sequence encodes CSGATGLSYEQYF.

The chain carries TRBV6-5 and TRBJ2-3, with TRBD2 matching 7 bases. The CDR3 runs to 15 residues. The V segment lost 8 bases and the J segment 1 base; nucleotides outside the gene matches: 9. Germline CDR1 and CDR2: MNHEY and SVGAGI. The CDR3 loop is CASRSAGGGTDTQYF. In DNA form, the CDR3 reads TGTGCCAGCCGTTCTGCTGGGGGGGGCACAGATACGCAGTATTTT.

The chain recombines TRBV5-1 with TRBJ2-3, with a tentative D call TRBD1 (7 bases). This CDR3 contains 15 residues. The V and J ends lost 5 bases and 7 bases respectively, with 20 bases between them. CDR1 is SGHRS and CDR2 is YFSETQ in the germline V gene. As DNA, the CDR3 is TGCGCCAGCAGTCAGGACAGGCCGGGAGTGTATACGCAGTATTTT. This sequence encodes CASSQDRPGVYTQYF.

This clone was found a few times. The chain links TRBV7-9 to TRBJ1-4; 8 nucleotides line up with TRBD1. The V gene's germline CDR1 is SEHNR and CDR2 FQNEAQ (reference sequence). V was clipped by 1 base and J by 5 bases; unmatched bases: 0. The CDR3 loop spans 14 amino acids. The DNA of the CDR3 is TGTGCCAGCAGCTTAGGACAGGGGAATGAAAAACTGTTTTTT. It specifies CASSLGQGNEKLFF.

The J gene is TRBJ1-4, the V gene TRBV9; 10 bases map to TRBD1. This CDR3 comprises 17 residues. V lost 0 bases to trimming and J lost 3 bases; unmatched junction nucleotides: 5. Germline lookup yields CDR1 SGDLS and CDR2 YYNGEE. The CDR3 is CASSVGQGAGANEKLFF. The CDR3 DNA reads as TGTGCCAGCAGCGTAGGACAGGGGGCCGGTGCTAATGAAAAACTGTTTTTT. Using reference TRBV9 and TRBJ1-4 for the parts outside the CDR3, the full variable domain is DSGVTQTPKHLITATGQRVTLRCSPRSGDLSVYWYQQSLDQGLQFLIQYYNGEERAKGNILERFSAQQFPDLHSELNLSSLELGDSALYFCASSVGQGAGANEKLFFGSGTQLSVL.

This CDR3 is CASTLPTGRNYGYTF. As DNA, the CDR3 is TGTGCCAGCACCCTTCCGACAGGACGGAACTATGGCTACACCTTC. The rearrangement links TRBV28 to TRBJ1-2; D is possibly TRBD1 (6 bases). The CDR3 has 15 amino acids. CDR1 MDHEN and CDR2 SYDVKM come from the germline V gene. Trimming shortened V by 7 bases and J by 2 bases, and 17 bases separated the two germline ends.

This chain uses TRBV6-6 with TRBJ2-1, with 10 bases matching TRBD2. CDR3 length: 15 residues. The V segment lost 5 bases and the J segment 6 bases; nucleotides outside the gene matches: 7. Germline V gene sequence: CDR1 MNHNY, CDR2 SVGAGI (reference sequence). The CDR3 DNA follows: TGTGCCAGCAGTCCAGCGGGAGGGCCGTTCAATGAGCAGTTCTTC. The encoded protein is CASSPAGGPFNEQFF.